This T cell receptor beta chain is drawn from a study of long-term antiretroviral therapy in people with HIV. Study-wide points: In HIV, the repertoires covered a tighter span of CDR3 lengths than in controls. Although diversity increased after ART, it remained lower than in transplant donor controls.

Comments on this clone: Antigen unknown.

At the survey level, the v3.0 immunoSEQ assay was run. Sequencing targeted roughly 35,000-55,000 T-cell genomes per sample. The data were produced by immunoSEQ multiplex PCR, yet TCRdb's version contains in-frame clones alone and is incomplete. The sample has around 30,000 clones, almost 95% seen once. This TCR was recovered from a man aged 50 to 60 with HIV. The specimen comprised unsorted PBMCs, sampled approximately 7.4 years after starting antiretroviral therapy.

For the CDR3, the DNA is TGTGCCAGCTGGAGGAATTCCAGCGGGACGGTATACGAGCAGTACTTC. Translated, it gives CASWRNSSGTVYEQYF. J is TRBJ2-7 and V is TRBV21-1; the table's D call, TRBD2, has no DNA check behind it. TRBV21-1 is labeled a pseudogene. CDR3 size: 16 residues.